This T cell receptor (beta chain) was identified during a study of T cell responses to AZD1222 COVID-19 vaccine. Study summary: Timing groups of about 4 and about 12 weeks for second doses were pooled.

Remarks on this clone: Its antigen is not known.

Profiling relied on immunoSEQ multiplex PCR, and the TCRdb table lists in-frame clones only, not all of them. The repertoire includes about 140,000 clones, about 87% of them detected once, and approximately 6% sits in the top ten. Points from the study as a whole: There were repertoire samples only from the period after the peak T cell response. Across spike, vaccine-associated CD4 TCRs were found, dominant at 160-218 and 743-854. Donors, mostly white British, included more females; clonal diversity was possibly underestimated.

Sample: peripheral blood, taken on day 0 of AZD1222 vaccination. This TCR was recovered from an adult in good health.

The CDR3 loop reads CASSPVAGAPYEQYF. CDR3 DNA sequence: TGTGCCAGCAGCCCCGTAGCGGGAGCCCCCTACGAGCAGTACTTC. The chain is built from TRBV7-9 and TRBJ2-7, with TRBD2 matching over 9 bases. The ends lost 5 bases at V and 2 bases at J; junction bases unmatched: 7. Germline lookup yields CDR1 SEHNR and CDR2 FQNEAQ (reference sequence). The CDR3 loop spans 15 amino acids.